One and the same sample provided the 26 T cell receptor beta chains below, sequenced in a study of OX40 agonist ivuxolimab in advanced cancers. TCRdb's copy holds only in-frame clones and misses some; the assay was immunoSEQ multiplex PCR. This sample yields more than 75,000 clones, of which more than 80% are seen a single time; approximately 5.5% belongs to the top ten. Sequences were derived from CD4+ or CD8+ T cells sorted from blood, sampled in a trial of the OX40 agonist ivuxolimab. These receptors were obtained from an adult with an advanced solid tumor such as melanoma, head and neck, liver or kidney cancer.

The genes are TRBV14 and TRBJ1-4, with D unclear. CDR3 length: 11 amino acids. V was pared by 3 bases and J by 8 bases, with 4 bases between. Germline V CDR1 and CDR2: SGHDN, FVKESK. The CDR3 loop is CASSHLEKLFF. The CDR3 coding sequence is TGTGCCAGCAGCCATCTCGAAAAACTGTTTTTT.

This sequence joins TRBV9 and TRBJ2-7, with D possibly TRBD1 on 6 matching bases. Germline V gene lookup returns CDR1 SGDLS and CDR2 YYNGEE. V gave up 0 bases and J gave up 3 bases, with 13 bases separating them. CDR3 length equals 15 residues. The CDR3 coding sequence is TGTGCCAGCAGCGTAGATTGGACAGAAATCTACGAGCAGTACTTC. Encoded protein: CASSVDWTEIYEQYF.

The rearrangement uses TRBV11-3 and TRBJ1-2; 11 nucleotides align to TRBD1. V was pared by 5 bases and J by 9 bases, with 17 bases of the junction left unmatched. Germline CDR1 and CDR2: SGHNT and YENEEA. The CDR3 sequence is 17 residues long. CDR3 residues: CASSPSWGDRGSYRYTF. The CDR3 DNA sequence: TGTGCCAGCAGCCCTAGTTGGGGGGACAGGGGGAGTTATCGCTACACCTTC.

This chain uses TRBV4-1 with TRBJ1-2; D is perhaps TRBD1 (5 bases). V was clipped by 0 bases and J by 4 bases, with 15 bases between them. The V gene's germline CDR1 is MGHRA and CDR2 YSYEKL. This CDR3 is built from 16 residues. The CDR3 spells CASSQDPSGPSYGYTF. As DNA, the CDR3 is TGCGCCAGCAGCCAAGATCCCTCAGGGCCATCCTATGGCTACACCTTC.

J is TRBJ1-1 and V is TRBV14; D gene uncertain. CDR3 length: 13 residues. In germline, CDR1 is SGHDN, CDR2 FVKESK. V was clipped by 5 bases and J by 1 base, with 8 bases between them. CDR3 in amino acids: CASSSDQNTEAFF. CDR3 DNA: TGTGCCAGCAGCTCCGACCAGAACACTGAAGCTTTCTTT.

The chain links TRBV2 to TRBJ1-2; no reliable D call. V was shortened by 10 bases and J by 14 bases, with 20 bases between the two germline ends. This CDR3 has 11 residues. Looked up from germline, CDR1 is SNHLY and CDR2 is FYNNEI. CDR3: CANSDNSGGTF. For the CDR3, the DNA is TGTGCCAACTCGGATAATAGTGGAGGAACCTTC.

The V call is TRBV7-9, the J call TRBJ2-7, with 11 bases matching TRBD1. This CDR3 is 15 amino acids long. Looked up from germline, CDR1 is SEHNR and CDR2 is FQNEAQ (reference sequence). The V gene end was trimmed by 5 bases and the J gene end by 3 bases; junction bases not matched to a gene: 6. CDR3 nucleotides: TGTGCCAGCAGCCAGGGGACAGGGGGTGGCTACGAGCAGTACTTC. Translating it yields CASSQGTGGGYEQYF.

V and J are TRBV9 and TRBJ1-2; D uncertain. The V end was cut by 3 bases, the J end by 4 bases, with 16 bases between. Per the germline V gene, CDR1 is SGDLS and CDR2 is YYNGEE. The CDR3 contains 15 residues. The CDR3 DNA sequence: TGTGCCAGCAGCGCGGTCCTCGGGCCTTCCTATGGCTACACCTTC. This codes for CASSAVLGPSYGYTF.

This chain uses TRBV29-1 with TRBJ1-5; D might be TRBD1 (6 bases). The V and J ends lost 4 bases and 4 bases respectively, with 14 bases between them. Germline CDR1 SQVTM, CDR2 ANQGSEA. The CDR3 is 14 amino acids. CDR3 nucleotides: TGCAGCGTTGTGATTTCAGGGGATAATCAGCCCCAGCATTTT. Residues: CSVVISGDNQPQHF.

The rearrangement joins TRBV21-1 to TRBJ2-3. TRBV21-1 is a known pseudogene. The length of the CDR3 is 17 residues. CDR3 region: CASSKRKIRQYTDTQYF. In nucleotides, the CDR3 is TGTGCCAGCAGCAAAAGGAAGATTAGGCAGTACACAGATACGCAGTATTTT.

J is TRBJ1-4 and V is TRBV11-2; D unresolved. Germline V CDR1 and CDR2: SGHAT, FQNNGV. The CDR3 totals 16 residues. Trimming took 3 bases from V and 3 from J, leaving 14 bases between them. The CDR3 region is CASSFASGRANEKLFF. CDR3 bases: TGTGCCAGCAGCTTCGCCTCCGGGAGGGCTAATGAAAAACTGTTTTTT.

V usage is TRBV5-8 and J usage is TRBJ1-5, with D perhaps matching TRBD1 (6 bases). Trimming left V 4 bases short and J 3 bases short, with 20 bases between. Germline values: CDR1 SGHTS, CDR2 YDEGEE. This CDR3 spans 17 amino acids. The CDR3 sequence is CASSPMGGRGPNQPQHF. CDR3 in DNA: TGTGCCAGCAGCCCTATGGGAGGCAGGGGCCCCAATCAGCCCCAGCATTTT.

The chain couples TRBV7-2 to TRBJ2-7; 12 bases line up with TRBD2. The CDR3 consists of 15 residues. The trim removed 3 bases at V and 4 bases at J, leaving 4 bases unmatched. Per germline, CDR1 SGHTA and CDR2 FQGNSA. Written as DNA, the CDR3 is TGTGCCAGCAGCTTGCTAGCGGGGGGGCCGTACGAGCAGTACTTC. Protein sequence: CASSLLAGGPYEQYF.

V gene TRBV7-2 combines with J gene TRBJ1-6; TRBD1 matches at 7 bases. Trimming cost V 8 bases and J 7 bases; bases outside gene matches: 11. The CDR3 totals 15 residues. Germline V CDR1 and CDR2: SGHTA, FQGNSA. CDR3 nucleotides: TGTGCCAGCGCTGAAGGGGGCGCGGGAAATTCACCCCTCCACTTT. This translates into CASAEGGAGNSPLHF.

This clone has just one count. The chain is built from TRBV27 and TRBJ2-7, with 11 bases aligning to TRBD1. The CDR3 is made up of 18 amino acids. V was pared by 6 bases and J by 1 base, with 14 bases of the junction left unmatched. Germline V gene lookup returns CDR1 MNHEY and CDR2 SMNVEV (reference sequence). The CDR3 region has the DNA TGTGCCAGCAGACCATTTGGGGCCGGGACAGGGGGGTCCTACGAGCAGTACTTC. This translates into CASRPFGAGTGGSYEQYF.

This clone was recorded once. The chain employs TRBV9 and TRBJ2-5; TRBD2 matches at 13 bases. The CDR3 sequence is 16 residues long. V was clipped by 0 bases and J by 5 bases; unmatched bases: 4. Germline V gives CDR1 SGDLS, CDR2 YYNGEE. CDR3 sequence reads: CASSVGGLAGWETQYF. The CDR3 DNA follows: TGTGCCAGCAGCGTAGGGGGACTAGCGGGGTGGGAGACCCAGTACTTC.

J is TRBJ2-1 and V is TRBV7-8; TRBD2 matches 8 bases. This CDR3 has 15 amino acids. From germline, CDR1 is SGHVS and CDR2 FQNEAQ. J lost 7 bases, V lost 7 bases, and 12 bases had no gene match. CDR3 residues: CASNFLAGTGNEQFF. CDR3 sequence (DNA): TGTGCCAGCAACTTCTTAGCGGGGACGGGGAATGAGCAGTTCTTC.

The V gene is TRBV10-3, the J gene TRBJ1-1; 7 bases align to TRBD1. J was trimmed by 5 bases and V by 6 bases; bases with no gene match: 9. Germline CDR1 reads ENHRY; CDR2 reads SYGVKD. This CDR3 contains 14 residues. The CDR3 coding sequence is TGTGCCATCAGGACGGGGACAGCGGGAACTGAAGCTTTCTTT. It codes for CAIRTGTAGTEAFF.

This chain uses TRBV27 with TRBJ2-1; TRBD2 aligns across 8 bases. CDR3 length equals 15 residues. With 7 bases clipped from V and 0 bases from J, the junction kept 5 bases outside the gene matches. CDR1 is MNHEY, CDR2 SMNVEV, per germline (reference sequence). CDR3 DNA: TGTGCCAGCAATCCCGGGACTAGCTCCTACAATGAGCAGTTCTTC. This encodes CASNPGTSSYNEQFF.

The chain joins TRBV9 to TRBJ1-1, with 8 bases fitting TRBD1. This CDR3 spans 15 amino acids. CDR1 SGDLS and CDR2 YYNGEE come from the germline V gene. V lost 3 bases, J lost 0 bases, and 4 bases stayed unmatched. Here the CDR3 DNA reads TGTGCCAGCAGCGCGATGACAGGGGTGAACACTGAAGCTTTCTTT. Translating gives CASSAMTGVNTEAFF. The full variable domain, with the rest looked up from reference TRBV9 and TRBJ1-1, is DSGVTQTPKHLITATGQRVTLRCSPRSGDLSVYWYQQSLDQGLQFLIQYYNGEERAKGNILERFSAQQFPDLHSELNLSSLELGDSALYFCASSAMTGVNTEAFFGQGTRLTVV.

The CDR3 DNA sequence: TGTGCTAGTGGTTCCCAGCCCCAGGGTGAGCAGTTCTTC. It translates to CASGSQPQGEQFF. The chain is built from TRBV12-5 and TRBJ2-1; a possible D gene is TRBD1 (5 bases). Germline V lookup: CDR1 LGHNT, CDR2 FRNRAP. V shed 4 bases and J shed 9 bases, with 13 bases lying between them. The CDR3 extends over 13 amino acids.

The J gene is TRBJ2-3, the V gene TRBV2; TRBD1 agrees at 7 bases. CDR3 length: 16 amino acids. Unmatched junction bases numbered 7, after V lost 2 bases and J lost 2 bases. Germline CDR1 SNHLY, CDR2 FYNNEI. The CDR3 DNA follows: TGTGCCAGCAGTGAAATCTCGGGACAGCTCACAGATACGCAGTATTTT. It is translated as CASSEISGQLTDTQYF.

CDR3 bases: TGTGCCAGCAGCTTAGGGCAGAACACTGAAGCTTTCTTT. Protein product: CASSLGQNTEAFF. The V and J genes are TRBV7-8 and TRBJ1-1; D is ambiguous. The CDR3 totals 13 residues. CDR1 is SGHVS, CDR2 FQNEAQ, per germline. V lost 1 base and J 1 base, leaving 4 bases between the germline ends.

The rearrangement uses TRBV15 and TRBJ2-7; 7 positions agree with TRBD2. The CDR3 sequence is 14 residues long. V was clipped by 6 bases and J by 3 bases; unmatched bases: 8. CDR1 is LNHNV and CDR2 is YYDKDF in the germline V gene (reference sequence). The chain's CDR3 is CATSGGLSDYEQYF. In nucleotides, the CDR3 is TGTGCCACCAGTGGGGGACTATCAGACTACGAGCAGTACTTC.

The chain couples TRBV19 to TRBJ2-5; the D is unclear. The length of the CDR3 is 12 residues. V lost 2 bases and J 4 bases, leaving 5 bases between the germline ends. The germline CDR1 and CDR2 sequences are LNHDA and SQIVND (reference sequence). The CDR3 is CASSIIGETQYF. The CDR3, as DNA: TGTGCCAGTAGTATAATAGGAGAGACCCAGTACTTC.

V usage is TRBV19 and J usage is TRBJ1-2, with D tentatively TRBD1 (5 bases). With 1 base removed from V and 2 bases from J, the gap between germline ends came to 11 bases. This CDR3 is 15 amino acids long. Germline CDR1 and CDR2: LNHDA and SQIVND (reference sequence). CDR3 nucleotide sequence: TGTGCCAGTAGTATAGGGACCTGGGGGAACTATGGCTACACCTTC. As protein: CASSIGTWGNYGYTF.